Presented here are 29 T cell receptor beta chains from one specimen sequenced in a study of T cells after yellow fever vaccination. TCRdb re-analysed the 5' RACE reads in MiXCR, keeping a single row per CDR3 protein. The sample holds about 220,000 distinct CDR3 sequences; 6.7% are singletons and the top ten take approximately 1%. The sequencing here drew on CD4+ T cells sorted from PBMCs, taken on the day of the yellow fever booster vaccination. These receptors all stem from a man aged 25 to 40 who received the YFV17D yellow fever vaccine.

This clonotype was observed a handful of times. V usage is TRBV7-3 and J usage is TRBJ2-1, with D unresolved. The CDR3 length is 14 residues. Germline V CDR1 and CDR2: SGHTA, FQGTGA. With 2 bases removed from V and 0 bases from J, the gap between germline ends came to 5 bases. The CDR3 sequence is CASSLRSSYNEQFF. The DNA for the CDR3 is TGTGCCAGCAGCTTACGGTCCTCCTACAATGAGCAGTTCTTC.

This clonotype was seen many times. The CDR3 region is CSATIGSDYNEQFF. CDR3 nucleotide sequence: TGCAGTGCCACTATTGGATCGGATTACAATGAGCAGTTCTTC. The chain joins TRBV20-1 to TRBJ2-1; D gene unclear. Germline-derived CDR1 and CDR2 are DFQATT and SNEGSKA (reference sequence). CDR3 length equals 14 residues. Trimming stripped 6 bases from V and 4 bases from J, with 16 bases between.

V and J are TRBV5-6 and TRBJ2-7; TRBD2 agrees at 8 bases. After removal of 4 bases from V and 2 bases from J, the junction contained 8 bases not matched to a gene. The CDR3 has 15 residues. Germline V CDR1 and CDR2: SGHDT, YYEEEE. In DNA, the CDR3 is TGTGCCAGCAGCCCTGGAGCGGGAGACACCTACGAGCAGTACTTC. This gives the protein CASSPGAGDTYEQYF.

This clonotype was seen ten or more times. This chain joins TRBV7-6 and TRBJ1-5; D possibly corresponds to TRBD1 (5 bases). This CDR3 spans 14 amino acids. Germline lookup yields CDR1 SGHVS and CDR2 FNYEAQ. Between the trimmed V and J ends, which lost 6 bases and 6 bases, there was a span of 15 bases. The CDR3 DNA reads as TGTGCCAGCAGTCGAACGGGGGGAGGTCAGCCCCAGCATTTT. Amino acid sequence: CASSRTGGGQPQHF.

This clonotype was observed at least ten times. This chain connects TRBV27 to TRBJ1-2; D may be TRBD1 (5 bases). The CDR3 covers 14 residues. Germline CDR1 reads MNHEY; CDR2 reads SMNVEV (reference sequence). Trimming left V 3 bases short and J 1 base short, with 9 bases between. CDR3 sequence reads: CASSFRRDNYGYTF. For the CDR3, the DNA is TGTGCCAGCAGTTTTCGCAGGGATAACTATGGCTACACCTTC.

This clonotype appeared many times. The rearrangement uses TRBV7-2 and TRBJ1-2, with D unresolved. The CDR3 extends over 12 amino acids. Trimming pared 7 bases from V and 7 bases from J, leaving 13 bases between. Germline V gene data show CDR1 as SGHTA and CDR2 as FQGNSA. In nucleotides, the CDR3 is TGTGCCAGCACCCTAAACTTCGTTGGCTACACCTTC. Its translation: CASTLNFVGYTF.

This clonotype was observed many times. The V call is TRBV12-3 or TRBV12-4, the J call TRBJ2-3; TRBD2 matches at 13 bases. The CDR3 consists of 16 residues. The ends lost 5 bases at V and 0 bases at J; junction bases unmatched: 2. CDR3 nucleotide sequence: TGTGCCAGCAGTGGACTAGCGGGAGTAAGCACAGATACGCAGTATTTT. Amino acid sequence: CASSGLAGVSTDTQYF.

This clonotype occurred a few times. This chain joins TRBV24-1 and TRBJ1-4; 9 positions agree with TRBD1. The ends lost 4 bases at V and 6 bases at J; junction bases unmatched: 5. The length of the CDR3 is 15 residues. CDR1 KGHDR and CDR2 SFDVKD come from the germline V gene. In DNA form, the CDR3 reads TGTGCCACCAGTGACCCGGGACAGGGCCATGAAAAACTGTTTTTT. Its translation: CATSDPGQGHEKLFF.

This clonotype occurred many times. V gene TRBV20-1 combines with J gene TRBJ2-7; TRBD2 is a possible D gene (7 bases). CDR1 is DFQATT and CDR2 is SNEGSKA in the germline V gene (reference sequence). The CDR3 runs 12 residues. CDR3: CSLRGGGYEQYF. The CDR3 DNA follows: TGCAGCCTGAGGGGAGGGGGGTACGAGCAGTACTTC.

This clonotype was seen a handful of times. This chain links TRBV5-1 with TRBJ2-3; D remains unclear. V was cut by 4 bases and J by 2 bases, with 14 bases left in between. Per germline, CDR1 SGHRS and CDR2 YFSETQ. This CDR3 region has 15 residues. The chain's CDR3 is CASSGGEHLTDTQYF. CDR3 in DNA: TGCGCCAGCAGCGGCGGAGAGCATCTCACAGATACGCAGTATTTT. Full variable domain (remainder filled in from reference TRBV5-1 and TRBJ2-3): KAGVTQTPRYLIKTRGQQVTLSCSPISGHRSVSWYQQTPGQGLQFLFEYFSETQRNKGNFPGRFSGRQFSNSRSEMNVSTLELGDSALYLCASSGGEHLTDTQYFGPGTRLTVL.

This clonotype was seen more than once but under ten times. A much bigger clone sits one base away, suggesting this may be a read error. The chain couples TRBV7-2 to TRBJ2-5; 7 nucleotides align to TRBD2. The germline V gene has CDR1 SGHTA and CDR2 FQGNSA. CDR3 length: 15 amino acids. CDR3 nucleotides: TGTGCCAGCAGCTACCTCGGGGGGTACCACGAGACCCAGTACTTC. Its translation: CASSYLGGYHETQYF.

This clonotype was seen more than once but under ten times. This chain joins TRBV4-1 and TRBJ2-7; D not certain. The germline V gene encodes CDR1 MGHRA and CDR2 YSYEKL. The V end was cut by 0 bases, the J end by 3 bases, with 15 bases between. The CDR3 has 16 amino acids. The CDR3 region has the DNA TGCGCCAGCAGCCAAGATCTTGGATTCAAGGGCTACGAGCAGTACTTC. As protein: CASSQDLGFKGYEQYF.

CDR3 protein: CAINEGPSNTGELFF. The CDR3, as DNA: TGTGCCATCAACGAGGGGCCCTCGAACACCGGGGAGCTGTTTTTT. The chain couples TRBV10-3 to TRBJ2-2; D might be TRBD1 or TRBD2, each matching 5 bases. The CDR3 is made up of 15 amino acids. The V and J ends lost 7 bases and 0 bases respectively, with 12 bases between them. Germline V gives CDR1 ENHRY, CDR2 SYGVKD.

The chain carries TRBV6-5 and TRBJ2-1; a possible D gene is TRBD1 (6 bases). Trimming shortened V by 2 bases and J by 7 bases, and 15 bases separated the two germline ends. The CDR3 is made up of 15 amino acids. Germline V gene data show CDR1 as MNHEY and CDR2 as SVGAGI. The chain's CDR3 is CASSYPLLGGNEQFF. CDR3 sequence (DNA): TGTGCCAGCAGTTACCCACTTCTAGGGGGTAATGAGCAGTTCTTC.

V gene TRBV7-2 combines with J gene TRBJ2-2, with a tentative D call TRBD1 (6 bases). The germline V and J ends were trimmed by 5 bases and 2 bases, with 12 bases remaining between them. CDR1 and CDR2 (germline): SGHTA, FQGNSA. The CDR3 loop spans 15 amino acids. The CDR3 DNA is TGTGCCAGCAGCCTGGACAGAGTTAACACCGGGGAGCTGTTTTTT. Protein sequence: CASSLDRVNTGELFF.

This clonotype came up a few times. V and J are TRBV12-3 or TRBV12-4 and TRBJ2-2, with 11 bases that match TRBD2. With V trimmed by 11 bases and J by 5 bases, 4 bases remained unmatched. CDR3 length: 13 amino acids. The CDR3: CAVRLAGTGELFF. The CDR3 bases are TGTGCCGTCAGACTAGCGGGAACCGGGGAGCTGTTTTTT.

This chain links TRBV5-5 with TRBJ2-3, with TRBD2 matching over 11 bases. Trimming removed 2 bases from V and 2 bases from J; junction bases left unmatched: 4. The CDR3 is 16 residues long. Germline assignment: CDR1 SGHKS and CDR2 YYEKEE (reference sequence). CDR3 in DNA: TGTGCCAGCAGCTTCGGACTAGCGGGCCACACAGATACGCAGTATTTT. Protein: CASSFGLAGHTDTQYF.

The chain employs TRBV7-2 and TRBJ2-2; the D gene is possibly TRBD1 (5 bases). In germline, CDR1 is SGHTA, CDR2 FQGNSA. This CDR3 region has 16 residues. Trimming removed 5 bases at V and 1 base at J, with 14 bases between. In DNA, the CDR3 is TGTGCCAGCAGCCCCCAGGGTTCTGTGAACACCGGGGAGCTGTTTTTT. Its protein is CASSPQGSVNTGELFF.

This clonotype has ten or more counts. V usage is TRBV9 and J usage is TRBJ1-2; perhaps TRBD1 as D (5 bases). Trimming shortened V by 1 base and J by 4 bases, and 8 bases separated the two germline ends. This CDR3 spans 13 amino acids. Per the germline V gene, CDR1 is SGDLS and CDR2 is YYNGEE. CDR3 loop: CASSVQGSYGYTF. CDR3 sequence (DNA): TGTGCCAGCAGCGTACAGGGAAGCTATGGCTACACCTTC.

Ten or more counts support this clonotype. The rearrangement links TRBV15 to TRBJ2-6, with 7 bases matching TRBD1. Looked up from germline, CDR1 is LNHNV and CDR2 is YYDKDF (reference sequence). Trimming cost V 2 bases and J 2 bases; bases outside gene matches: 6. This CDR3 comprises 17 residues. The CDR3 DNA sequence: TGTGCCACCAGCAGACATACAGGGGTGACTGGGGCCAACGTCCTGACTTTC. It specifies CATSRHTGVTGANVLTF. Filled out from reference TRBV15 and TRBJ2-6, the complete variable domain reads DAMVIQNPRYQVTQFGKPVTLSCSQTLNHNVMYWYQQKSSQAPKLLFHYYDKDFNNEADTPDNFQSRRPNTSFCFLDIRSPGLGDTAMYLCATSRHTGVTGANVLTFGAGSRLTVL.

The table lists this clonotype with many counts. V is TRBV20-1 and J is TRBJ2-5, with 7 bases identical to TRBD2. The CDR3 length is 14 residues. The J segment lost 2 bases and the V segment lost 0 bases, leaving 3 bases of the junction unmatched. From germline, CDR1 is DFQATT and CDR2 SNEGSKA (reference sequence). As DNA, the CDR3 is TGCAGTGCTAGAGACGCTAGCGGACAAGAGACCCAGTACTTC. It codes for CSARDASGQETQYF.

This clonotype was detected ten times or more. The rearrangement joins TRBV2 to TRBJ2-5, with D unresolved. CDR1 is SNHLY and CDR2 is FYNNEI in the germline V gene. The CDR3 has 11 residues. The V end was cut by 0 bases, the J end by 4 bases, with 0 bases between. CDR3 sequence reads: CASSEAETQYF. CDR3 DNA: TGTGCCAGCAGTGAAGCAGAGACCCAGTACTTC. Full variable domain (remainder filled in from reference TRBV2 and TRBJ2-5): EPEVTQTPSHQVTQMGQEVILRCVPISNHLYFYWYRQILGQKVEFLVSFYNNEISEKSEIFDDQFSVERPDGSNFTLKIRSTKLEDSAMYFCASSEAETQYFGPGTRLLVL.

The V and J genes are TRBV20-1 and TRBJ1-5, with a weak D call TRBD1 (5 bases). The CDR3 contains 13 residues. The germline CDR1 and CDR2 sequences are DFQATT and SNEGSKA (reference sequence). V was clipped by 2 bases and J by 3 bases, with 8 bases between them. The CDR3 region has the DNA TGCAGTGCTAGATTGGGGGTCAATCAGCCCCAGCATTTT. Protein sequence: CSARLGVNQPQHF.

This chain joins TRBV5-1 and TRBJ2-5; 10 bases agree with TRBD2. CDR1 SGHRS and CDR2 YFSETQ come from the germline V gene. Trimming removed 4 bases from V and 2 bases from J; junction bases left unmatched: 11. This CDR3 spans 17 amino acids. The CDR3 sequence: CASSTQGPLAGQETQYF. DNA of the CDR3: TGCGCCAGCAGCACCCAGGGGCCACTAGCGGGACAAGAGACCCAGTACTTC.

This clonotype was detected ten times or more. This chain links TRBV5-1 with TRBJ2-2; D perhaps matches TRBD2 (6 bases). Per germline, CDR1 SGHRS and CDR2 YFSETQ. Trimming cost V 0 bases and J 2 bases, with 11 bases left between them. The CDR3 extends over 16 amino acids. CDR3 residues: CASSLAGEVNTGELFF. CDR3 DNA sequence: TGCGCCAGCAGCTTGGCGGGAGAGGTTAACACCGGGGAGCTGTTTTTT.

Of note for this clonotype: Mismatch with germline at one junction end may stem from a read error. The chain has TRBV27 and TRBJ2-1, with 7 bases lining up with TRBD1. CDR1 is MNHEY and CDR2 is SMNVEV in the germline V gene (reference sequence). The CDR3 is 14 amino acids. CDR3 in DNA: TGTACCAGCAGGGGACAGAGCTCCTACAATGAGCAGTTCTTC. Its protein is CTSRGQSSYNEQFF.

This clonotype was counted ten times or more. V gene TRBV14 combines with J gene TRBJ2-5; D unclear. Trimming left V 5 bases short and J 4 bases short, with 8 bases between. Germline CDR1 SGHDN, CDR2 FVKESK. This CDR3 has 12 residues. The CDR3 protein is CASSFGAETQYF. CDR3 nucleotides: TGTGCCAGCAGCTTCGGCGCAGAGACCCAGTACTTC. The variable domain in full, with the rest retrieved from reference TRBV14 and TRBJ2-5, is EAGVTQFPSHSVIEKGQTVTLRCDPISGHDNLYWYRRVMGKEIKFLLHFVKESKQDESGMPNNRFLAERTGGTYSTLKVQPAELEDSGVYFCASSFGAETQYFGPGTRLLVL.

This clonotype was seen many times. The chain uses TRBV24-1 and TRBJ2-2; TRBD2 matches at 10 bases. V shed 7 bases, J shed 4 bases, and the junction held 2 bases outside the gene matches. Per germline, CDR1 KGHDR and CDR2 SFDVKD. This CDR3 is 14 amino acids long. Written as DNA, the CDR3 is TGTGCCACCAGAAGCGGGAGGGTCACCGGGGAGCTGTTTTTT. Its protein is CATRSGRVTGELFF.

This clonotype was seen repeatedly, ten times or more. V gene TRBV12-3 or TRBV12-4 combines with J gene TRBJ2-3; D may be TRBD1 or TRBD2 (5 bases each). The CDR3 runs to 12 residues. V lost 4 bases, J lost 10 bases, and 12 bases lay in between. CDR3 residues: CASSSKLGAQYF. CDR3 nucleotides: TGTGCCAGCAGTTCGAAACTAGGGGCGCAGTATTTT.